The rows below give T cell receptor beta chains drawn from one sample of a study of blood T cells in healthy people across ages. TCRdb passed the 5' RACE reads through MiXCR, listing each CDR3 protein once. The table records just over 800,000 distinct CDR3 sequences, around 62% of them present only once. Sequenced: blood. All receptors come from a young man in good health. The CDR3 runs from the conserved cysteine through the conserved F or W. The D gene is left open where the match is weak.

- - TRBV9 CASSADGWEDEQYF
TRBJ2-1 - TRBV29-1 CSVERKISYNEQFF
TRBJ2-3 - TRBV7-2 CASSLVTTGRGTDTQYF
TRBJ2-7 TRBD1 TRBV15 CATSRDRGGSYEQYF
TRBJ2-1 - TRBV5-6 CASSTTGNEQFF
TRBJ2-7 - TRBV7-8 CASSVVGGSYEQYF
- TRBD2 TRBV7-2 CASSLGASGGHNEQYF
TRBJ1-4 TRBD1 TRBV4-2 CASSPGTGGEKLFF
TRBJ2-5 - TRBV6-2/TRBV6-3 CASSADGNNEQYF
TRBJ2-3 - TRBV28 CASSLGQLDTQYF
TRBJ2-5 - TRBV7-9 CASSRDRGQYF
TRBJ2-7 - TRBV3-1 CASSHDNSRFYEQYF
TRBJ2-3 TRBD2 TRBV9 CASSARGGINTDTQYF
TRBJ2-1 TRBD1 TRBV20-1 CSASPAGTGVYNEQFF
TRBJ2-5 - TRBV4-1 CASSQSGIQETQYF
TRBJ2-1 - TRBV27 CASGFYRELYNEQFF
TRBJ2-1 TRBD2 TRBV12-3/TRBV12-4 CASRKRKGTSGNNEQFF
TRBJ2-1 - TRBV6-1 CASSETIAAGNEQFF
TRBJ2-1 - TRBV4-2 CASSQVGGTPYNEQFF
- - TRBV7-9 CASSTGTNGEQYF
TRBJ2-1 - TRBV6-2/TRBV6-3 CASRGHGSYNEQFF
TRBJ2-4 TRBD1 TRBV11-1 CASSPLLQGPQNIQYF
TRBJ2-7 - TRBV6-1 CASSEAETVSYEQYF
TRBJ2-5 - TRBV7-8 CASSLRTERKETQYF
TRBJ2-2 - TRBV28 CASNLPPGELFF